These 5 T cell receptor beta chains share one sample of origin, sequenced in a study of glioma-infiltrating T cells after dendritic cell vaccination. Clones were read by immunoSEQ multiplex PCR, and TCRdb kept only the in-frame ones, dropping some. The table includes roughly 90,000 clones, 85% to 90% detected once. The material was blood, obtained before dendritic cell vaccination. The receptors were gathered from a human donor with glioblastoma.

This clone occurred once. The rearrangement joins TRBV6-5 to TRBJ1-5; possible D gene TRBD1, 6 bases. Germline values: CDR1 MNHEY, CDR2 SVGAGI. Trimming stripped 6 bases from V and 4 bases from J, with 13 bases between. This CDR3 region has 14 residues. The CDR3 sequence: CASSYTGSNQPQHF. Written as DNA, the CDR3 is TGTGCCAGCAGCTACACAGGGTCGAATCAGCCCCAGCATTTT.

This clone has only one observation. This chain links TRBV5-5 with TRBJ1-5; D unclear. Trimming left V 1 base short and J 7 bases short, with 18 bases between. Germline V CDR1 and CDR2: SGHKS, YYEKEE (reference sequence). This CDR3 region has 16 residues. The CDR3 DNA reads TGTGCCAGCAGCTTGCTTGTGGTAGGTTACGGGCAGCCCCAGCATTTT. Translating it yields CASSLLVVGYGQPQHF.

The chain links TRBV11-3 to TRBJ1-2; 9 positions match TRBD1. The CDR3 extends over 17 amino acids. Germline V CDR1 and CDR2: SGHNT, YENEEA. Trimming removed 5 bases from V and 8 bases from J; junction bases left unmatched: 18. CDR3 residues: CASSPHTIGGTGRGYTF. Here the CDR3 DNA reads TGTGCCAGCAGCCCACATACCATAGGGGGGACAGGGCGAGGCTACACCTTC.

V gene TRBV2 combines with J gene TRBJ1-2; the D gene is possibly TRBD1 (5 bases). Germline CDR1 reads SNHLY; CDR2 reads FYNNEI. There are 12 residues in the CDR3. The V end lost 8 bases, the J end lost 8 bases, and 15 bases lay between the germline ends. CDR3 loop: CASVQGLRGYTF. The CDR3 coding sequence is TGTGCCAGCGTTCAGGGATTACGGGGCTACACCTTC.

This clone came up once. V usage is TRBV6-5 and J usage is TRBJ1-1, with D uncertain. This CDR3 comprises 13 residues. V shed 4 bases and J shed 7 bases, with 13 bases lying between them. Germline V gene sequence: CDR1 MNHEY, CDR2 SVGAGI. The DNA of the CDR3 is TGTGCCAGCAGTTTCTTATTCGGTAATGAAGCTTTCTTT. Its translation: CASSFLFGNEAFF.